These T cell receptor beta chains were read from a single sample in a study of cytomegalovirus exposure and HLA in healthy donors. Using immunoSEQ multiplex PCR, the repertoire was profiled, and TCRdb retains in-frame clones only, with some absent. The data contain about 330,000 clones, about 85% of them singletons. The sample was PBMCs. Receptors originate from a woman aged 25 to 39 in good health and CMV-seropositive. The CDR3 runs from the conserved cysteine through the conserved F or W. The order of the fields is CDR3 length, V gene, J gene, CDR3 protein.

len: 14; v_gene: TRBV28; j_gene: TRBJ1-6; CDR3aa: CASSQQGPNSPLHF
len: 14; v_gene: TRBV9; j_gene: TRBJ1-4; CDR3aa: CASSVGGGNEKLFF
len: 15; v_gene: TRBV6-5; j_gene: TRBJ2-7; CDR3aa: CASTDRGRSLGEQYF
len: 15; v_gene: TRBV5-1; j_gene: TRBJ1-2; CDR3aa: CASSFSGTGEYGYTF
len: 14; v_gene: TRBV27; j_gene: TRBJ1-5; CDR3aa: CASSAHYSNQPQHF
len: 16; v_gene: TRBV6-6; j_gene: TRBJ1-5; CDR3aa: CASSYGESSGGSAQHF
len: 15; v_gene: TRBV7-9; j_gene: TRBJ1-2; CDR3aa: CASSLSSEFNYGYTF
len: 13; v_gene: TRBV5-5; j_gene: TRBJ1-5; CDR3aa: CAPGQLENQPQHF
len: 16; v_gene: TRBV7-2; j_gene: TRBJ2-5; CDR3aa: CASSSGLAGGQETQYF
len: 14; v_gene: TRBV30; j_gene: TRBJ2-1; CDR3aa: CAWTAGGPENEQFF
len: 10; v_gene: TRBV6-1; j_gene: TRBJ1-6; CDR3aa: CASNLGRFFF
len: 15; v_gene: TRBV9; j_gene: TRBJ1-5; CDR3aa: CASSVEGLKNQPQHF
len: 14; v_gene: TRBV6-1; j_gene: TRBJ2-1; CDR3aa: CASSELPANNEQFF
len: 12; v_gene: TRBV9; j_gene: TRBJ1-2; CDR3aa: CASSVHNYGYTF
len: 14; v_gene: TRBV7-8; j_gene: TRBJ2-7; CDR3aa: CASSLVRTGGEQYF
len: 14; v_gene: TRBV5-5; j_gene: TRBJ2-7; CDR3aa: CASSSPGPSYEQYF
len: 17; v_gene: TRBV13; j_gene: TRBJ2-5; CDR3aa: CASSSSQAGTNQETQYF
len: 15; v_gene: TRBV28; j_gene: TRBJ1-1; CDR3aa: CASSLMEGLNTEAFF
len: 14; v_gene: TRBV28; j_gene: TRBJ2-3; CDR3aa: CASRIDLGTDTQYF
len: 14; v_gene: TRBV5-1; j_gene: TRBJ2-7; CDR3aa: CASSLRQGSYEQYF
len: 16; v_gene: TRBV23-1; j_gene: TRBJ2-7; CDR3aa: CASSHFGSESLYEQYF
len: 14; v_gene: TRBV6-5; j_gene: TRBJ1-4; CDR3aa: CASSKNPVQVKLFF
len: 12; v_gene: TRBV5-5; j_gene: TRBJ2-5; CDR3aa: CASSPERMAQYF
len: 14; v_gene: TRBV27; j_gene: TRBJ1-5; CDR3aa: CASSSGLINQPQHF
len: 13; v_gene: TRBV5-1; j_gene: TRBJ2-7; CDR3aa: CASSLEGVYEQYF
len: 16; v_gene: TRBV27; j_gene: TRBJ2-3; CDR3aa: CASSLQNLFATDTQYF
len: 17; v_gene: TRBV27; j_gene: TRBJ2-7; CDR3aa: CASSLGQGRPIYYEQYF
len: 14; v_gene: TRBV7-2; j_gene: TRBJ1-2; CDR3aa: CASSLARTYYGYTF
len: 16; v_gene: TRBV13; j_gene: TRBJ2-6; CDR3aa: CASSQGGHSGANVLTF
len: 16; v_gene: TRBV7-2; j_gene: TRBJ1-5; CDR3aa: CASSARTGPGNQPQHF
len: 15; v_gene: TRBV10-3; j_gene: TRBJ1-5; CDR3aa: CAISERSGGTQPQHF
len: 15; v_gene: TRBV11-3; j_gene: TRBJ2-5; CDR3aa: CASSLGEGAEETQYF
len: 15; v_gene: TRBV30; j_gene: TRBJ2-7; CDR3aa: CAWSARTTLAYEQYF
len: 14; v_gene: TRBV6-1; j_gene: TRBJ1-5; CDR3aa: CASRRTGADQPQHF
len: 15; v_gene: TRBV14; j_gene: TRBJ1-2; CDR3aa: CASSPRQGVNYGYTF
len: 17; v_gene: TRBV28; j_gene: TRBJ2-1; CDR3aa: CASSLHRGARDYNEQFF
len: 15; v_gene: TRBV5-1; j_gene: TRBJ2-1; CDR3aa: CASSLGLAGGYEQFF
len: 13; v_gene: TRBV27; j_gene: TRBJ2-2; CDR3aa: CASSYQGIGELFF
len: 14; v_gene: TRBV4-2; j_gene: TRBJ1-1; CDR3aa: CASSQGTGDSEAFF
len: 13; v_gene: TRBV6-6; j_gene: TRBJ1-5; CDR3aa: CASSPTSNQPQHF
len: 14; v_gene: TRBV7-2; j_gene: TRBJ1-4; CDR3aa: CASSLGGVHEKLFF
len: 12; v_gene: TRBV29-1; j_gene: TRBJ2-7; CDR3aa: CTETGVGYEQYF
len: 16; v_gene: TRBV4-1; j_gene: TRBJ2-1; CDR3aa: CASSHDPADSYNEQFF
len: 14; v_gene: TRBV30; j_gene: TRBJ1-6; CDR3aa: CAWSPPGSSSPLHF
len: 13; v_gene: TRBV30; j_gene: TRBJ2-7; CDR3aa: CAWRGGQNYEQYF
len: 13; v_gene: TRBV6-1; j_gene: TRBJ1-5; CDR3aa: CASSEDQLRPQHF